This T cell receptor beta chain was observed in a study of T-cell memory formation after mild COVID-19. TCR alpha and TCR beta cDNA libraries with sample barcodes and UMIs came from 5'RACE using constant-segment primers. MiXCR, run by TCRdb on the 5' RACE reads, gives a single entry per CDR3 protein. Of roughly 450,000 distinct CDR3 sequences listed, around a sixth are singletons. Notes on the study in general: Most CD4+ clones that shrank were in CM and EM, while CD8+ ones turned up in EMRA.

This clonotype occurred a few times. Its specificity is unknown. This CDR3 has 16 residues. CDR1 and CDR2 from the germline V gene are SGHDN and FVKESK. Trimming stripped 5 bases from V and 3 bases from J, with 17 bases between. Sequenced material: PBMCs or a T cell subset sorted from them (not recorded which). The TCR comes from an adult woman who had mild COVID-19 (a few samples of this study predate the infection). Cell type and time point are not known. This chain links TRBV14 with TRBJ2-1, with D possibly being TRBD2 (5 bases). CDR3 loop: CASSYTRGIGYNEQFF. CDR3 nucleotides: TGTGCCAGCAGCTATACTAGAGGAATCGGCTACAATGAGCAGTTCTTC.